The rows below give T cell receptor beta chains drawn from one sample of a study of OX40 agonist ivuxolimab in advanced cancers. Libraries were prepared by immunoSEQ multiplex PCR; TCRdb keeps only in-frame clonotypes and omits some of them. The profile covers some 50,000 clones, with about 90% appearing a single time and roughly 5% taken by the ten largest. Sequencing was performed on CD4+ or CD8+ T cells sorted from blood, taken in a trial of the OX40 agonist ivuxolimab. All receptors come from an adult with an advanced solid tumor such as melanoma, head and neck, liver or kidney cancer. CDR3s include the opening cysteine and the closing phenylalanine or tryptophan. D genes are given only for firm matches. Some rows mark clone size as missing; the rest say once, few, many or name a class of expanded clone.

D gene	clone size	V gene	J gene	CDR3 DNA	CDR3 protein
.	.	TRBV11-3	TRBJ1-2	TGTGCCAGCAGCTTATTACAGGGCAGCTATGGCTACACCTTC	CASSLLQGSYGYTF
TRBD1	.	TRBV5-1	TRBJ2-7	TGCGCCAGCAGCTTGACCTTGACAGGGGGAAGGTACGAGCAGTACTTC	CASSLTLTGGRYEQYF
TRBD1	.	TRBV6-1	TRBJ1-3	TGTGCCAGCAGCAGAGCCAGGGGGACCCTAAACACCATATATTTT	CASSRARGTLNTIYF
.	.	TRBV12-2	TRBJ2-1	TGTGCAAGTCGCTTAGCGGGAGGGTATTACAATGAGCAGTTCTTC	CASRLAGGYYNEQFF
.	.	TRBV27	TRBJ1-2	TGTGCCAGCAGTCTCCGGGACGGCGGGGTCTATGGCTACACCTTC	CASSLRDGGVYGYTF
TRBD2	.	TRBV7-3	TRBJ2-3	TGTGCCAGCAGCTCGACAGCGGGGATAAGCACAGATACGCAGTATTTT	CASSSTAGISTDTQYF
.	.	TRBV18	TRBJ1-5	TGTGCCAGCTCTGTGACAGGTCTTGATAGCAATCAGCCCCAGCATTTT	CASSVTGLDSNQPQHF
.	large	TRBV6-5	TRBJ1-5	TGTGCCAGCAGAGCCACAGAGACTAGCAATCAGCCCCAGCATTTT	CASRATETSNQPQHF
.	.	TRBV5-1	TRBJ2-1	TGCGCCAGCAGCTGGGACCGGGACTTCTCCTACAATGAGCAGTTCTTC	CASSWDRDFSYNEQFF
.	.	TRBV9	TRBJ2-7	TGTGCCAGCAGCGTAGAACTATTCGCAGAGCAGTACTTC	CASSVELFAEQYF
.	.	TRBV11-2	TRBJ2-1	TGTGCCAGCAGCTTAGGTCGGTGGCAGTTCTTC	CASSLGRWQFF
.	.	TRBV4-3	TRBJ1-6	TGCGCCAGCAGCCCATCGGGTTTGCGGCAGAATAATTCACCCCTCCACTTT	CASSPSGLRQNNSPLHF
TRBD2	.	TRBV7-2	TRBJ2-1	TGTGCCAGCAGCTTAACGGGAGGAACTTACAATGAGCAGTTCTTC	CASSLTGGTYNEQFF
.	.	TRBV7-6	TRBJ2-3	TGTGCCAGCAGCCCAAGGACTGGGGGAGTGTTGGATACGCAGTATTTT	CASSPRTGGVLDTQYF
TRBD1	.	TRBV19	TRBJ1-1	TGTGCCAGTAGTATATTTGGACAGGGGGCTCGGACTGAAGCTTTCTTT	CASSIFGQGARTEAFF
.	.	TRBV5-1	TRBJ2-5	TGCGCCAGCAGCTTCGGGGGGCAAGAAGGGACCCAGTACTTC	CASSFGGQEGTQYF
TRBD2	.	TRBV18	TRBJ2-5	TGTGCCAGCTCGGGAGGACTAGCGGGAGTGGAGACCCAGTACTTC	CASSGGLAGVETQYF
TRBD1	.	TRBV6-5	TRBJ1-2	TGTGCCAGCAGTTACTCCTCGGACAGGGGCCGGGGCTACACCTTC	CASSYSSDRGRGYTF
.	.	TRBV28	TRBJ1-1	TGTGCCAGCAGTTTTAGTCGGAACACTGAAGCTTTCTTT	CASSFSRNTEAFF
.	.	TRBV28	TRBJ2-7	TGTGCCAGCAGTTTACCCCACAGGGAGAGACACGAGCAGTACTTC	CASSLPHRERHEQYF
TRBD2	.	TRBV18	TRBJ2-7	TGTGCCAGCTCTCTCAGAGCGGGAGAGGGCTACGAGCAGTACTTC	CASSLRAGEGYEQYF